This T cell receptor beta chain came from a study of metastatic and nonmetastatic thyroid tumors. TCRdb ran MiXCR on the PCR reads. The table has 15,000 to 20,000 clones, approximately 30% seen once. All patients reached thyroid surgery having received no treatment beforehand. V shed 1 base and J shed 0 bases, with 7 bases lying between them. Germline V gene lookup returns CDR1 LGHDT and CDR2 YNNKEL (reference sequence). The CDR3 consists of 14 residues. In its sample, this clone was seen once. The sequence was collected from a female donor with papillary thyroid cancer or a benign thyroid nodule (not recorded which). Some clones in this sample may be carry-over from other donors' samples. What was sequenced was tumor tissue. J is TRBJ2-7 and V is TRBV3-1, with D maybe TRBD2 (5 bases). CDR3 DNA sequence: TGTGCCAGCAGCCAAGGACTAAACTCCTACGAGCAGTACTTC. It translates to CASSQGLNSYEQYF.